This record looks at one T cell receptor (beta chain) sequence and its context. V lost 5 bases and J 4 bases, leaving 17 bases between the germline ends. Germline-derived CDR1 and CDR2 are MDHEN and SYDVKM. The CDR3 consists of 15 residues. Generated by immunoSEQ multiplex PCR, the TCRdb table keeps only in-frame clones and is missing some. The sample shows 150,000 to 180,000 clones, more than 75% of them seen only once. The data derive from a study of T cell responses to AZD1222 COVID-19 vaccine. The source is an adult in good health. The genes are TRBV28 and TRBJ2-5, with no clear D. The sequencing used peripheral blood, collected on day 0 of AZD1222 vaccination. The CDR3 DNA follows: TGTGCCAGCAGTCCCATCCCACGGGTAGGAGAGACCCAGTACTTC. Residues: CASSPIPRVGETQYF.